Listed below are T cell receptor beta chains from one sample, sequenced in a study of blood T cell repertoires in COVID-19. The data were produced by immunoSEQ multiplex PCR, yet TCRdb's version contains in-frame clones alone and is incomplete. Of some 83,000 clones detected, around 84% appear once; the ten largest clones hold around 3.3%. Sequenced sample: peripheral blood. All receptors come from a man between 45 and 60 years old with acute or convalescent COVID-19. Both conserved end residues are part of each CDR3. A D gene is named only where the DNA matches it firmly. Clone size is shown for a subset of rows, as once, few, many or a class of expanded clone.

v_call: TRBV3-1/TRBV3-2
d_call: TRBD1
clone_size: NA
j_call: TRBJ1-6
cdr3_aa: CASSQGGQGSPLHF
cdr3_nt: TGTGCCAGCAGCCAAGGGGGACAGGGTTCACCCCTCCACTTT

v_call: TRBV5-5
d_call: NA
clone_size: NA
j_call: TRBJ2-1
cdr3_aa: CASSLFLSNEQFF
cdr3_nt: TGTGCCAGCAGCTTGTTTTTATCCAATGAGCAGTTCTTC

v_call: TRBV12-5
d_call: TRBD2
clone_size: NA
j_call: TRBJ2-7
cdr3_aa: CASGELRTSGTYEQYF
cdr3_nt: TGTGCTAGTGGCGAACTACGGACTAGCGGTACCTACGAGCAGTACTTC

v_call: TRBV30
d_call: TRBD2
clone_size: NA
j_call: TRBJ2-1
cdr3_aa: CAWSGQRTSSYNEQFF
cdr3_nt: TGTGCCTGGAGTGGGCAGCGGACTAGCTCCTACAATGAGCAGTTCTTC

v_call: TRBV5-1
d_call: NA
clone_size: NA
j_call: TRBJ1-1
cdr3_aa: CASSLYLDSYTEAFF
cdr3_nt: TGCGCCAGCAGCTTGTATCTGGACAGCTACACTGAAGCTTTCTTT

v_call: TRBV5-1
d_call: TRBD1
clone_size: NA
j_call: TRBJ1-4
cdr3_aa: CASSPGTGGDEKLFF
cdr3_nt: TGCGCCAGCAGCCCGGGGACAGGGGGCGATGAAAAACTGTTTTTT

v_call: TRBV7-2
d_call: TRBD1
clone_size: NA
j_call: TRBJ1-5
cdr3_aa: CASSWRTGNAQPQHF
cdr3_nt: TGTGCCAGCAGCTGGCGGACAGGAAACGCTCAGCCCCAGCATTTT

v_call: TRBV2
d_call: TRBD2
clone_size: once
j_call: TRBJ2-1
cdr3_aa: CASESGRRANEQFF
cdr3_nt: TGTGCCAGCGAGAGCGGGAGAAGGGCCAATGAGCAGTTCTTC

v_call: TRBV18
d_call: TRBD2
clone_size: NA
j_call: TRBJ2-2
cdr3_aa: CASSPGTSGSSGELFF
cdr3_nt: TGTGCCAGCTCACCCGGGACTAGCGGATCGAGCGGGGAGCTGTTTTTT

v_call: TRBV5-8
d_call: TRBD2
clone_size: NA
j_call: TRBJ2-7
cdr3_aa: CASSLLAGGYEQYF
cdr3_nt: TGTGCCAGCAGCTTGCTAGCGGGAGGTTACGAGCAGTACTTC

v_call: TRBV19
d_call: NA
clone_size: NA
j_call: TRBJ2-4
cdr3_aa: CASSQVPGAAKNIQYF
cdr3_nt: TGTGCCAGTAGTCAAGTTCCTGGGGCTGCCAAAAACATTCAGTACTTC

v_call: TRBV7-2
d_call: TRBD1
clone_size: NA
j_call: TRBJ1-1
cdr3_aa: CASSLGTANTEAFF
cdr3_nt: TGTGCCAGCAGCTTGGGGACAGCGAACACTGAAGCTTTCTTT

v_call: TRBV13
d_call: TRBD1
clone_size: few
j_call: TRBJ1-1
cdr3_aa: CASSRQGSTEAFF
cdr3_nt: TGTGCCAGCAGCCGACAGGGGTCCACTGAAGCTTTCTTT

v_call: TRBV6-5
d_call: NA
clone_size: NA
j_call: TRBJ1-5
cdr3_aa: CASSYSRGGNQPQHF
cdr3_nt: TGTGCCAGCAGTTACTCCCGGGGGGGCAATCAGCCCCAGCATTTT

v_call: TRBV27
d_call: NA
clone_size: NA
j_call: TRBJ2-7
cdr3_aa: CASSGRDTLKPISSYEQYF
cdr3_nt: TGTGCCAGCAGTGGACGGGACACCTTAAAACCTATCTCTAGCTACGAGCAGTACTTC

v_call: TRBV11-2
d_call: NA
clone_size: NA
j_call: TRBJ2-7
cdr3_aa: CASSSLRRVLYEQYF
cdr3_nt: TGTGCCAGCAGCTCCCTCCGTCGCGTCCTCTACGAGCAGTACTTC

v_call: TRBV5-4
d_call: NA
clone_size: NA
j_call: TRBJ2-7
cdr3_aa: CASSALGGTFYEQYF
cdr3_nt: TGTGCCAGCAGCGCCCTAGGCGGGACCTTCTACGAGCAGTACTTC

v_call: TRBV10-3
d_call: TRBD1
clone_size: NA
j_call: TRBJ1-3
cdr3_aa: CAIKSGQGSSGNTIYF
cdr3_nt: TGTGCCATCAAATCGGGACAGGGAAGCTCTGGAAACACCATATATTTT

v_call: TRBV6-5
d_call: NA
clone_size: NA
j_call: TRBJ1-2
cdr3_aa: CASRRTENYGYTF
cdr3_nt: TGTGCCAGCAGAAGGACAGAGAACTATGGCTACACCTTC

v_call: TRBV3-1/TRBV3-2
d_call: TRBD1
clone_size: NA
j_call: TRBJ1-6
cdr3_aa: CASSQATGRVKNSPLHF
cdr3_nt: TGTGCCAGCAGCCAGGCGACAGGGAGAGTAAAAAATTCACCCCTCCACTTT